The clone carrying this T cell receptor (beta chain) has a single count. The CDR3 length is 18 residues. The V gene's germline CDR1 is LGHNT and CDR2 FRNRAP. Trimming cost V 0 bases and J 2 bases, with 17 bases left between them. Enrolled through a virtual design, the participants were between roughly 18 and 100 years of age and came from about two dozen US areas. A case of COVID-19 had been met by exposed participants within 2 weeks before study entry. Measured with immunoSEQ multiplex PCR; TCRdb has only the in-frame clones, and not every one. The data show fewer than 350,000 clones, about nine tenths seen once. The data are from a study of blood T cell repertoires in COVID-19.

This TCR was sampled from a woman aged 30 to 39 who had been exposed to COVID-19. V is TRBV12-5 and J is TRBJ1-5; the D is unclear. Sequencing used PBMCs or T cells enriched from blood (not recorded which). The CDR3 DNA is TGTGCTAGTGGTTTGGTACATGGAGGGAGAGGCGGCAATCAGCCCCAGCATTTT. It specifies CASGLVHGGRGGNQPQHF.